These 27 T cell receptor beta chains share one sample of origin, sequenced in a study of metastatic and nonmetastatic thyroid tumors. TCRdb re-called the PCR reads via MiXCR. Of over 40,000 clones in the sample, around 10% were seen once. All patients were untreated before thyroid surgery. Sequencing was performed on blood. These receptors originate from a female donor with papillary thyroid cancer or a benign thyroid nodule (not recorded which). Some clones in this sample may be carry-over from other donors' samples.

There are many counts of this clone. The chain is built from TRBV29-1 and TRBJ2-2; TRBD1 matches at 8 bases. Germline CDR1 reads SQVTM; CDR2 reads ANQGSEA. Trimming took 0 bases from V and 7 from J; bases not matched to a gene: 10. The CDR3 is 16 residues long. The CDR3 loop reads CSVEDQPGGVSGELFF. Here the CDR3 DNA reads TGCAGCGTTGAAGATCAGCCAGGGGGCGTAAGCGGGGAGCTGTTTTTT.

Comments on this clone: This could be a read error, since a much larger clone is one nucleotide away. The chain joins TRBV12-3 or TRBV12-4 to TRBJ2-1; 7 bases line up with TRBD2. The CDR3 has 11 amino acids. V trimming: 5 bases; J trimming: 15 bases; junction bases outside the gene matches: 7. The CDR3 loop is CASSQRDGGFF. The CDR3 DNA sequence: TGTGCCAGCAGTCAGCGGGACGGGGGGTTCTTC.

This clone was counted at least ten times. The rearrangement links TRBV10-3 to TRBJ1-1, with TRBD1 identical over 8 bases. In germline, CDR1 is ENHRY, CDR2 SYGVKD. This CDR3 comprises 12 residues. V lost 10 bases, J lost 3 bases, and 4 bases stayed unmatched. The CDR3 here is CATKTGDTEAFF. The CDR3 DNA is TGTGCCACGAAGACAGGGGACACTGAAGCTTTCTTT.

The V call is TRBV24-1, the J call TRBJ2-5; 10 nucleotides agree with TRBD2. This CDR3 has 17 residues. Germline CDR1 is KGHDR and CDR2 is SFDVKD. Trimming took 2 bases from V and 4 from J; bases not matched to a gene: 9. CDR3 DNA sequence: TGTGCCACCAGTGATTCGCGTCCTCTAGCGGGAGCAGAGACCCAGTACTTC. Protein product: CATSDSRPLAGAETQYF.

This clone was counted many times. The chain recombines TRBV6-4 with TRBJ1-1; 7 bases align to TRBD1. Trimming removed 5 bases from V and 3 bases from J; junction bases left unmatched: 6. Looked up from germline, CDR1 is MRHNA and CDR2 is SNTAGT. The CDR3 spans 14 residues. CDR3 nucleotide sequence: TGTGCCAGCAGTTTGACCGGGACAGACACTGAAGCTTTCTTT. Amino acids: CASSLTGTDTEAFF.

This clone was counted many times. The V gene is TRBV27, the J gene TRBJ2-1; D unresolved. In germline, CDR1 is MNHEY, CDR2 SMNVEV (reference sequence). V shed 2 bases and J shed 6 bases, with 17 bases lying between them. This CDR3 contains 16 residues. For the CDR3, the DNA is TGTGCCAGCAGTTTAGACGTTGGGCGGATGGGCAATGAGCAGTTCTTC. Its translation: CASSLDVGRMGNEQFF.

This clone has ten or more counts. Since a much larger clone is just one base distant, this may be a read error. The sample has other DNA sequences that encode this CDR3 too. The gene calls are TRBV2 and TRBJ2-1, with D perhaps TRBD2 (5 bases). V was shortened by 8 bases and J by 6 bases, with 20 bases between the two germline ends. The germline V gene encodes CDR1 SNHLY and CDR2 FYNNEI. The CDR3 length is 15 residues. CDR3: CASVERTGIPNEQFF. For the CDR3, the DNA is TGTGCCAGCGTGGAGAGGACCGGGATCCCCAATGAGCAGTTCTTC.

Many counts were recorded for this clone. CDR3 DNA sequence: TGCGCCAGCAGGGGGGGTGGGGCGCTCCGGCGACAGCCCCAGCATTTT. Translation: CASRGGGALRRQPQHF. The chain recombines TRBV10-2 with TRBJ1-5; D might be TRBD1 (5 bases). The CDR3 runs to 16 residues. V lost 6 bases to trimming and J lost 7 bases, with 22 bases between them. Germline CDR1 reads WSHSY; CDR2 reads SAAADI.

J is TRBJ2-5 and V is TRBV6-1; weak D call: TRBD1 (6 bases). The germline V gene encodes CDR1 MNHNS and CDR2 SASEGT. CDR3 length: 15 amino acids. Trimming cost V 4 bases and J 2 bases, with 14 bases left between them. The CDR3 DNA sequence: TGTGCCAGCAGTGTCACCTGGACAGTGCAAGAGACCCAGTACTTC. Its protein is CASSVTWTVQETQYF.

This clone has at least ten counts. This sequence joins TRBV4-2 and TRBJ1-4; no definite D call. In germline, CDR1 is LGHNA, CDR2 YNFKEQ. Trimming took off 4 bases at V and 8 bases at J, with 14 bases between the two ends. CDR3 length: 14 amino acids. DNA of the CDR3: TGTGCCAGCAGCCCCGATGGGAAGGAGGAAAAACTGTTTTTT. It yields the protein CASSPDGKEEKLFF.

This clone was seen repeatedly, ten times or more. The chain couples TRBV20-1 to TRBJ2-7; 9 bases fit TRBD1. The ends lost 6 bases at V and 5 bases at J; junction bases unmatched: 8. Germline CDR1 is DFQATT and CDR2 is SNEGSKA (reference sequence). The CDR3 contains 13 residues. The CDR3 DNA reads TGCAGTGCCGAGGGGACAGGGTCCGACGAGCAGTACTTC. Its protein is CSAEGTGSDEQYF.

This clone occurred many times. V and J are TRBV12-3 or TRBV12-4 and TRBJ2-1; the match to TRBD2 covers 10 bases. The CDR3 extends over 18 amino acids. Trimming at V came to 5 bases and at J to 3 bases, leaving 13 bases not matched to a gene. The CDR3 loop reads CASSTGLARRVGYNEQFF. CDR3 nucleotides: TGTGCCAGCAGTACGGGACTAGCGAGGCGGGTTGGCTACAATGAGCAGTTCTTC.

There are many counts of this clone. The junction does not match germline at one end; this may be a read error. The rearrangement uses TRBV30 and TRBJ2-3; 8 bases line up with TRBD2. Germline CDR1 reads GTSNPN; CDR2 reads SVGIG (reference sequence). CDR3 length: 15 residues. The chain's CDR3 is CAWSVLAGGTDTQYF. CDR3 DNA: TGTGCCTGGAGTGTACTGGCGGGAGGCACGGATACGCAGTATTTT.

The rearrangement links TRBV2 to TRBJ2-7; weak D call: TRBD1 (6 bases). There are 13 residues in the CDR3. V lost 6 bases and J lost 3, with 12 bases in between. Germline CDR1 and CDR2: SNHLY and FYNNEI. The DNA of the CDR3 is TGTGCCAGCAGGTTGACAGGTAACTACGAGCAGTACTTC. This gives the protein CASRLTGNYEQYF.

This clone was detected only a few times. One end of the junction does not line up with germline, which may come from a read error. This rearrangement joins TRBV28 to TRBJ1-5; D is unresolved. Germline CDR1 MDHEN, CDR2 SYDVKM. The CDR3 totals 17 residues. CDR3 region: CASTPPLGTNGGQPQHF. In DNA form, the CDR3 reads TGTGCCAGCACCCCTCCCCTGGGCACGAATGGCGGTCAGCCACAGCATTTT.

This clone has at least ten counts. The gene calls are TRBV11-2 and TRBJ1-2; 10 nucleotides align to TRBD1. The germline V gene has CDR1 SGHAT and CDR2 FQNNGV. The trim removed 5 bases at V and 7 bases at J, leaving 7 bases unmatched. There are 14 residues in the CDR3. The DNA of the CDR3 is TGTGCCAGCAGCCCGGACAGGGGGTCCGGTGGCTACACCTTC. Protein product: CASSPDRGSGGYTF.

This clone was seen a handful of times. A much more abundant neighbour one base away suggests this may be a read error. The rearrangement uses TRBV12-3 or TRBV12-4 and TRBJ2-3, with 9 bases identical to TRBD1. The length of the CDR3 is 12 residues. V was pared by 8 bases and J by 7 bases, with 4 bases of the junction left unmatched. The CDR3 spells CASGTGRYTQYF. The DNA of the CDR3 is TGTGCCAGCGGGACAGGGAGATATACGCAGTATTTT.

This clone was seen many times. The chain uses TRBV7-2 and TRBJ2-2, with D hard to call. Between the trimmed V and J ends, which lost 2 bases and 6 bases, there was a span of 10 bases. CDR1 SGHTA and CDR2 FQGNSA come from the germline V gene. This CDR3 has 14 residues. CDR3 bases: TGTGCCAGCAGCTTAATCGGCCCTGCCGGGGAGCTGTTTTTT. Translation: CASSLIGPAGELFF.

V and J are TRBV6-2 or TRBV6-3 and TRBJ1-6, with D tentatively TRBD1 (5 bases). There are 16 residues in the CDR3. Germline CDR1 is MNHEY and CDR2 is SVGEGT. V lost 4 bases and J 6 bases, leaving 16 bases between the germline ends. CDR3 region: CASSSAGSSSNSPLHF. Here the CDR3 DNA reads TGTGCCAGCAGTTCTGCAGGGAGTTCTAGTAATTCACCCCTCCACTTT.

This chain joins TRBV20-1 and TRBJ2-3; TRBD2 aligns across 7 bases. J lost 4 bases, V lost 6 bases, and 13 bases had no gene match. Germline loops: CDR1 DFQATT, CDR2 SNEGSKA (reference sequence). The CDR3 extends over 15 amino acids. The CDR3 DNA reads TGCAGTGCGGCGTCCTACGCGGGAGAAGCAGATACGCAGTATTTT. It specifies CSAASYAGEADTQYF.

This clone was detected ten times or more. The chain carries TRBV5-5 and TRBJ2-7, with D perhaps matching TRBD1 (7 bases). There are 15 residues in the CDR3. From germline, CDR1 is SGHKS and CDR2 YYEKEE (reference sequence). Trimming left V 3 bases short and J 1 base short, with 14 bases between. The CDR3 sequence is CASSSRQGGSYEQYF. CDR3 bases: TGTGCCAGCAGCTCCCGACAGGGAGGATCCTACGAGCAGTACTTC.

At least ten counts were recorded for this clone. This chain connects TRBV7-3 to TRBJ1-2; D is ambiguous. The CDR3 spans 15 residues. Germline assignment: CDR1 SGHTA and CDR2 FQGTGA. Trimming removed 6 bases from V and 5 bases from J, with 19 bases in between. CDR3: CASSPDPLQRYGYTF. The CDR3 nucleotides are TGTGCCAGCAGTCCCGACCCCCTTCAGCGATATGGCTACACCTTC.

This clone showed up many times. V usage is TRBV4-1 and J usage is TRBJ1-1; 10 nucleotides align to TRBD1. The J segment lost 5 bases and the V segment lost 0 bases, leaving 3 bases of the junction unmatched. The germline CDR1 and CDR2 sequences are MGHRA and YSYEKL. CDR3 length equals 15 residues. The CDR3 sequence is CASSQDDRGQTEAFF. CDR3 nucleotide sequence: TGCGCCAGCAGCCAAGATGACAGGGGGCAAACTGAAGCTTTCTTT.

This clone has a count of ten or more. The chain recombines TRBV5-6 with TRBJ2-1; 8 bases fit TRBD2. This CDR3 is 18 amino acids long. The germline V gene has CDR1 SGHDT and CDR2 YYEEEE. Trimming took 1 base from V and 3 from J; bases not matched to a gene: 12. CDR3 DNA sequence: TGTGCCAGCAGCTTGTTTTTCGGGACTAGGGGGGTCTACAATGAGCAGTTCTTC. This codes for CASSLFFGTRGVYNEQFF.

This clone was detected many times. This sequence joins TRBV5-5 and TRBJ2-1, with 8 bases fitting TRBD2. This CDR3 region has 15 residues. V lost 4 bases, J lost 6 bases, and 9 bases stayed unmatched. Germline V gene lookup returns CDR1 SGHKS and CDR2 YYEKEE (reference sequence). The CDR3 spells CASSLTLAGFNEQFF. As DNA, the CDR3 is TGTGCCAGCAGCCTGACGCTAGCGGGTTTCAATGAGCAGTTCTTC. The full variable domain, with the rest looked up from reference TRBV5-5 and TRBJ2-1, is DAGVTQSPTHLIKTRGQQVTLRCSPISGHKSVSWYQQVLGQGPQFIFQYYEKEERGRGNFPDRFSARQFPNYSSELNVNALLLGDSALYLCASSLTLAGFNEQFFGPGTRLTVL.

The sample holds many counts of this clone. The rearrangement links TRBV24-1 to TRBJ2-7; TRBD1 aligns across 11 bases. The CDR3 runs 15 residues. Trimming at V came to 4 bases and at J to 7 bases, leaving 8 bases not matched to a gene. Germline CDR1 is KGHDR and CDR2 is SFDVKD. The CDR3 DNA reads TGTGCCACCAGTGACCCCGGACAGGGGGCTCCTGAGCAGTACTTC. Translating it yields CATSDPGQGAPEQYF.

This clone was detected ten times or more. Other nucleotide sequences from this sample produce the same CDR3. V and J are TRBV4-1 and TRBJ2-5; possibly TRBD1 or TRBD2 for D (5 bases each). In germline, CDR1 is MGHRA, CDR2 YSYEKL. Deletions cut 6 bases from V and 5 bases from J, with 19 bases between. The CDR3 runs to 15 residues. The CDR3, as DNA: TGCGCCAGCAGTCCCAAGGGAGCAGGGCAGGAGACCCAGTACTTC. Translated, it gives CASSPKGAGQETQYF.